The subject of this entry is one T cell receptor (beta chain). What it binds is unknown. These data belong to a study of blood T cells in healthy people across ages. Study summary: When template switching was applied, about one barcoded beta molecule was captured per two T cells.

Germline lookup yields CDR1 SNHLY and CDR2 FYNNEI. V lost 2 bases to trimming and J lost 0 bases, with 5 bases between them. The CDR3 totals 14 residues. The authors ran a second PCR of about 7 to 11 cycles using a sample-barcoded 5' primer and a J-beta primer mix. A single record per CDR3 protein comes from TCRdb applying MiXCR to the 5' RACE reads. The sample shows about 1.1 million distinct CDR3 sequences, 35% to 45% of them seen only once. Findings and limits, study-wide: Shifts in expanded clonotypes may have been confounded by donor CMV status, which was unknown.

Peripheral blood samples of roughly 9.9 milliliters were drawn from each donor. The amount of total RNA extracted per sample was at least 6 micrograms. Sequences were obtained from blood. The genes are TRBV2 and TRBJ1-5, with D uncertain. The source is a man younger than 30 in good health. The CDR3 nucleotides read TGTGCCAGCAGTGAATCCAGTAGCAATCAGCCCCAGCATTTT. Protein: CASSESSSNQPQHF.